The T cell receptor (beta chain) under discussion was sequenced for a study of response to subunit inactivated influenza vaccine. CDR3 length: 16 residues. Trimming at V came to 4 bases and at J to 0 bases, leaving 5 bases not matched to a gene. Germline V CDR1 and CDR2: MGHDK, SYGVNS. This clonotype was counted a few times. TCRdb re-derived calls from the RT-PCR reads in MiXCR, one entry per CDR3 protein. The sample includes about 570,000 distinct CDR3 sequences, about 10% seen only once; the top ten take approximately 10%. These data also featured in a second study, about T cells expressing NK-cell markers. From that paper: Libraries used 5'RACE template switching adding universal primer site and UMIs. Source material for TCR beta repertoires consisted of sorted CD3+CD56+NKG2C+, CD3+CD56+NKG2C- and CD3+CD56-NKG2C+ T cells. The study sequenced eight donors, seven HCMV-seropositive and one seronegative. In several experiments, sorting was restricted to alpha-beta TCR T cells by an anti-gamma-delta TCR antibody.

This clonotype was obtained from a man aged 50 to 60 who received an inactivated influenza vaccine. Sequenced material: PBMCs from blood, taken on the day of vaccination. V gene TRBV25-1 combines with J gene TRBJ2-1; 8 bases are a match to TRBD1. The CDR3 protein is CASSAQQGGSYNEQFF. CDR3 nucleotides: TGTGCCAGCAGTGCTCAACAGGGGGGCTCCTACAATGAGCAGTTCTTC.